Presented here are 5 T cell receptor beta chains from one specimen sequenced in a study of blood T cell repertoires in COVID-19. Repertoires were generated with immunoSEQ multiplex PCR, while TCRdb's copy carries only in-frame clones and drops some. The table lists 90,000 or so clones, around 72% of them singletons. The sequencing sample was made of peripheral blood. These receptors originate from a woman older than 75 with acute or convalescent COVID-19.

The gene calls are TRBV7-2 and TRBJ2-7, with 8 bases identical to TRBD1. The CDR3 runs 14 residues. In germline, CDR1 is SGHTA, CDR2 FQGNSA. The J segment lost 6 bases and the V segment lost 2 bases, leaving 6 bases of the junction unmatched. DNA of the CDR3: TGTGCCAGCAGCTTACAGACAGGGGATGGCGAGCAGTACTTC. Encoded protein: CASSLQTGDGEQYF.

The chain uses TRBV20-1 and TRBJ2-7; no reliable D call. CDR3 length: 10 amino acids. CDR1 is DFQATT, CDR2 SNEGSKA, per germline (reference sequence). With 3 bases removed from V and 4 bases from J, the gap between germline ends came to 4 bases. The chain's CDR3 is CSASRYEQYF. For the CDR3, the DNA is TGCAGTGCTAGTCGGTACGAGCAGTACTTC.

The chain has TRBV7-8 and TRBJ2-3; TRBD2 agrees at 11 bases. CDR3 length equals 14 residues. From germline, CDR1 is SGHVS and CDR2 FQNEAQ. V lost 6 bases, J lost 4 bases, and 3 bases stayed unmatched. CDR3 protein: CASRTSGVSDTQYF. CDR3 nucleotides: TGTGCCAGCAGGACTAGCGGGGTTTCAGATACGCAGTATTTT.

The gene calls are TRBV6-2 or TRBV6-3 and TRBJ2-1; 11 positions match TRBD1. The germline gives CDR1 MNHEY, CDR2 SVGEGT. V shed 5 bases, J shed 7 bases, and the junction held 1 base outside the gene matches. There are 13 residues in the CDR3. CDR3 bases: TGTGCCAGCAGTGGGACAGGGGGAAATGAGCAGTTCTTC. It translates to CASSGTGGNEQFF.

In nucleotides, the CDR3 is TGCGCCAGCAGCAGTGGACTTCTGCTCGCACGCAATGAGCAGTTCTTC. Its translation: CASSSGLLLARNEQFF. The chain joins TRBV4-1 to TRBJ2-1; tentatively, D is TRBD2 (5 bases). The V gene's germline CDR1 is MGHRA and CDR2 YSYEKL. The ends were cut back, 5 bases at V and 6 bases at J, with 20 bases in the middle. CDR3 length equals 16 residues.